A single sample is the source of the 17 T cell receptor beta chains below, sequenced in a study of graft-versus-host responses after intestinal transplantation. These receptors have no known antigen. The repertoire was sequenced with immunoSEQ multiplex PCR; TCRdb's copy has only in-frame clones and lacks some. The sample comprises roughly 73,000 clones, around 90% of which are singletons, and around 8.6% rests with the top ten. Source: unstimulated CD8+ T cells sorted from spleen or lymph node cells, taken before transplant. These receptors originate from a human donor who was the organ donor for an intestinal transplant.

The chain employs TRBV27 and TRBJ1-2; D not certain. The CDR3 extends over 13 amino acids. Germline V lookup: CDR1 MNHEY, CDR2 SMNVEV (reference sequence). Trimming left V 3 bases short and J 2 bases short, with 7 bases between. CDR3 DNA sequence: TGTGCCAGCAGTTTGACGGAGAACTATGGCTACACCTTC. It is translated as CASSLTENYGYTF.

This clone was counted a few times. The chain couples TRBV9 to TRBJ2-3, with D unclear. Trimming shortened V by 0 bases and J by 6 bases, and 8 bases separated the two germline ends. CDR1 and CDR2 (germline): SGDLS, YYNGEE. This CDR3 spans 13 amino acids. This chain's CDR3 is CASSVGSYDTQYF. CDR3 DNA: TGTGCCAGCAGCGTAGGGTCTTATGATACGCAGTATTTT.

The chain links TRBV7-6 to TRBJ2-3; unclear D gene. Germline lookup yields CDR1 SGHVS and CDR2 FNYEAQ. The V end lost 0 bases, the J end lost 1 base, and 5 bases lay between the germline ends. The CDR3 spans 14 residues. In nucleotides, the CDR3 is TGTGCCAGCAGCTTAGCGACACGCACAGATACGCAGTATTTT. Its translation is CASSLATRTDTQYF.

The V call is TRBV7-2, the J call TRBJ2-1; D not resolved. Between the trimmed V and J ends, which lost 5 bases and 7 bases, there was a span of 6 bases. The CDR3 contains 11 residues. Per germline, CDR1 SGHTA and CDR2 FQGNSA. This CDR3 reads CASSQPNEQFF. The CDR3 DNA sequence: TGTGCCAGCAGCCAGCCGAATGAGCAGTTCTTC.

This chain connects TRBV4-1 to TRBJ1-4, with 12 bases matching TRBD1. The CDR3 is 17 residues long. V was clipped by 4 bases and J by 3 bases; unmatched bases: 6. Germline CDR1 reads MGHRA; CDR2 reads YSYEKL. Here the CDR3 DNA reads TGCGCCAGCAGCCCGGGACAGGGGGCCTCGGCTAATGAAAAACTGTTTTTT. Protein product: CASSPGQGASANEKLFF.

The chain carries TRBV15 and TRBJ2-1, with 11 bases aligning to TRBD2. V dropped 1 base and J dropped 9; count of bases not matched to a gene: 2. The CDR3 totals 14 residues. The germline V gene encodes CDR1 LNHNV and CDR2 YYDKDF (reference sequence). The CDR3 region has the DNA TGTGCCACCAGCAGAGGTCTAGCGGGGGGTGAGCAGTTCTTC. Translated, it gives CATSRGLAGGEQFF.

V and J are TRBV13 and TRBJ2-1; 7 bases match TRBD2. Germline V lookup: CDR1 PRHDT, CDR2 FYEKMQ (reference sequence). CDR3 size: 16 residues. The trim removed 3 bases at V and 4 bases at J, leaving 9 bases unmatched. This chain's CDR3 is CASSFRAGDIYNEQFF. The DNA for the CDR3 is TGTGCCAGCAGCTTTAGGGCGGGGGATATTTACAATGAGCAGTTCTTC.

The chain carries TRBV10-3 and TRBJ2-7, with D perhaps matching TRBD1 (5 bases). The CDR3 is 14 amino acids. The V gene's germline CDR1 is ENHRY and CDR2 SYGVKD. The V end lost 3 bases, the J end lost 6 bases, and 15 bases lay between the germline ends. DNA for the CDR3: TGTGCCATCAGTGAAGTTCGACAGCCGATCGAGCAGTACTTC. This encodes CAISEVRQPIEQYF.

The chain combines TRBV28 with TRBJ2-7, with 9 bases identical to TRBD1. This CDR3 contains 15 residues. The ends lost 5 bases at V and 4 bases at J; junction bases unmatched: 9. The V gene's germline CDR1 is MDHEN and CDR2 SYDVKM. The CDR3 here is CASSADRGREYEQYF. CDR3 coding DNA: TGTGCCAGCAGTGCGGACAGGGGACGAGAATACGAGCAGTACTTC.

The V and J genes are TRBV7-9 and TRBJ1-2, with D possibly matching TRBD1 (6 bases). Germline V gene sequence: CDR1 SEHNR, CDR2 FQNEAQ (reference sequence). CDR3 length: 15 amino acids. The ends were cut back, 5 bases at V and 8 bases at J, with 21 bases in the middle. The CDR3 DNA is TGTGCCAGCAGCCCGGGGGCCCTACCCTCTGACGGCTACACCTTC. Amino acid sequence: CASSPGALPSDGYTF.

This clone was observed a single time. The V call is TRBV7-7, the J call TRBJ2-7, with TRBD2 as a possible D gene (6 bases). This CDR3 has 15 residues. V lost 5 bases and J lost 6, with 20 bases in between. The V gene's germline CDR1 is SSHAT and CDR2 FNYEAQ (reference sequence). This CDR3 is CASSPSISGVGEQYF. The DNA for the CDR3 is TGTGCCAGCAGCCCGTCCATCTCGGGAGTCGGCGAGCAGTACTTC.

The genes are TRBV28 and TRBJ1-5; D uncertain. Trimming pared 3 bases from V and 4 bases from J, leaving 7 bases between. The germline V gene encodes CDR1 MDHEN and CDR2 SYDVKM. This CDR3 has 13 residues. CDR3 loop: CASSFPVNQPQHF. CDR3 coding DNA: TGTGCCAGCAGTTTTCCGGTTAATCAGCCCCAGCATTTT.

The chain employs TRBV28 and TRBJ2-2; D might be TRBD1 (5 bases). CDR1 MDHEN and CDR2 SYDVKM come from the germline V gene. The CDR3 contains 17 residues. Trimming took off 8 bases at V and 2 bases at J, with 21 bases between the two ends. As DNA, the CDR3 is TGTGCCAGCTATGAATCCCTGGACATTTTTAACACCGGGGAGCTGTTTTTT. Residues: CASYESLDIFNTGELFF.

The chain's CDR3 is CASSFTGGPNEQFF. CDR3 coding DNA: TGTGCCAGCAGTTTCACGGGGGGCCCCAATGAGCAGTTCTTC. The V call is TRBV27, the J call TRBJ2-1, with a tentative D call TRBD2 (7 bases). Germline CDR1 MNHEY, CDR2 SMNVEV (reference sequence). The CDR3 runs 14 residues. V lost 3 bases and J lost 6, with 12 bases in between.

The chain has TRBV6-4 and TRBJ2-2, with 9 bases lining up with TRBD2. Germline V gene sequence: CDR1 MRHNA, CDR2 SNTAGT. The V gene end was trimmed by 2 bases and the J gene end by 3 bases; junction bases not matched to a gene: 4. The CDR3 runs to 16 residues. CDR3 in amino acids: CASSDRAGGHTGELFF. CDR3 nucleotides: TGTGCCAGCAGTGACAGAGCGGGGGGACACACCGGGGAGCTGTTTTTT.

The chain has TRBV28 and TRBJ2-7; 7 positions match TRBD1. Germline values: CDR1 MDHEN, CDR2 SYDVKM. This CDR3 is built from 16 residues. J was trimmed by 0 bases and V by 7 bases; bases with no gene match: 12. The CDR3 DNA reads TGTGCCAGCACCAACCTCGGACAGGCCGACTCCTACGAGCAGTACTTC. Amino acids: CASTNLGQADSYEQYF.

The chain is built from TRBV4-1 and TRBJ2-7; 7 nucleotides match TRBD2. The ends lost 4 bases at V and 6 bases at J; junction bases unmatched: 12. Germline V CDR1 and CDR2: MGHRA, YSYEKL. The CDR3 has 15 amino acids. The CDR3 here is CASSPIRGGTGEQYF. CDR3 DNA sequence: TGCGCCAGCAGCCCAATACGCGGGGGAACAGGCGAGCAGTACTTC.